The clone carrying this T cell receptor beta chain has at least ten counts. This record belongs to a study of T-cell reconstitution after alpha-beta-depleted transplantation in children. Unique molecular identifiers were used to barcode this TCRbeta library. MiXCR was run by TCRdb on the PCR reads, yielding one entry per CDR3 protein. The data hold around 400,000 distinct CDR3 sequences, with approximately 11% observed a single time. Germline V gene sequence: CDR1 SGHTA, CDR2 FQGTGA. Trimming at V came to 4 bases and at J to 4 bases, leaving 6 bases not matched to a gene. The CDR3 has 15 residues. The sequence was obtained from a human donor who donated a stem cell graft to a child with acute myeloid leukemia. V and J are TRBV7-3 and TRBJ2-1; TRBD2 matches 8 bases. Material: PBMCs from the stem cell graft donor, obtained from the stem cell graft. The CDR3 nucleotides read TGTGCCAGCAGCTCCGGTAGCGGGGCTTACAATGAGCAGTTCTTC. It is translated as CASSSGSGAYNEQFF.